These 30 T cell receptor beta chains originate from one sample sequenced in a study of blood T cell repertoires in COVID-19. Sequencing was performed with immunoSEQ multiplex PCR; in TCRdb, only in-frame clones are kept and a portion is missing. The table lists 200,000 to 250,000 clones, over 75% of them singletons, with roughly 2% in the top ten. Sequenced sample: peripheral blood. The receptors originated from a man aged 25-45 years who had recovered from COVID-19.

This clone was counted a few times. The chain joins TRBV10-3 to TRBJ2-3; D uncertain. The CDR3 sequence is 13 residues long. CDR1 is ENHRY and CDR2 is SYGVKD in the germline V gene. With 7 bases removed from V and 1 base from J, the gap between germline ends came to 9 bases. CDR3 sequence reads: CAITQVGTDTQYF. DNA for the CDR3: TGTGCCATCACCCAGGTGGGCACAGATACGCAGTATTTT.

The sample holds one count of this clone. CDR3: CASSLAGDRNTEAFF. CDR3 in DNA: TGCGCCAGCAGCTTGGCTGGAGACAGGAACACTGAAGCTTTCTTT. The chain is built from TRBV5-1 and TRBJ1-1; a possible D gene is TRBD1 (5 bases). The CDR3 runs 15 residues. V was pared by 0 bases and J by 1 base, with 10 bases between. Looked up from germline, CDR1 is SGHRS and CDR2 is YFSETQ.

The chain is built from TRBV7-9 and TRBJ2-5; 8 bases are shared with TRBD1. CDR1 and CDR2 from the germline V gene are SEHNR and FQNEAQ (reference sequence). Germline trimming cut 4 bases from V and 4 bases from J; bases unmatched to any gene: 2. This CDR3 has 13 residues. The CDR3 is CASSSGTGETQYF. The CDR3 DNA follows: TGTGCCAGCAGCTCAGGGACAGGAGAGACCCAGTACTTC.

V gene TRBV27 combines with J gene TRBJ2-1, with 8 nucleotides matching TRBD2. Germline V gene lookup returns CDR1 MNHEY and CDR2 SMNVEV (reference sequence). CDR3 length: 12 residues. Trimming removed 4 bases from V and 15 bases from J; junction bases left unmatched: 8. CDR3 coding DNA: TGTGCCAGCAGTTCCTTTAGCGGGGATTCGTTCTTC. This gives the protein CASSSFSGDSFF.

The chain has TRBV11-2 and TRBJ1-6; possible D gene TRBD1, 5 bases. Trimming cost V 5 bases and J 0 bases, with 17 bases left between them. The CDR3 runs to 18 residues. Germline-derived CDR1 and CDR2 are SGHAT and FQNNGV. CDR3 in amino acids: CASSQEGARSSYNSPLHF. CDR3 DNA: TGTGCCAGCAGCCAAGAAGGGGCCAGAAGCTCCTATAATTCACCCCTCCACTTT.

This clone was counted once. The chain has TRBV10-3 and TRBJ2-5, with 9 bases matching TRBD2. Germline trimming cut 0 bases from V and 4 bases from J; bases unmatched to any gene: 6. The germline CDR1 and CDR2 sequences are ENHRY and SYGVKD. This CDR3 has 16 amino acids. CDR3 DNA: TGTGCCATCAGTGAGTCGAGCGGGGGGATCCCAGAGACCCAGTACTTC. Protein sequence: CAISESSGGIPETQYF.

This clone was counted a few times. The V call is TRBV2, the J call TRBJ2-3; D not certain. The CDR3 consists of 13 residues. The V gene lost 7 bases and the J gene lost 9 bases, with 17 bases spanning the gap. From germline, CDR1 is SNHLY and CDR2 FYNNEI. The DNA of the CDR3 is TGTGCCAGCAATCCGGGTCGTTTCGGGACGCAGTATTTT. Translation: CASNPGRFGTQYF.

The CDR3 DNA reads as TGTGCCATCAGACTAGCGGGGGAGCAGTACTTC. Protein product: CAIRLAGEQYF. The rearrangement joins TRBV10-3 to TRBJ2-7; 10 nucleotides line up with TRBD2. Germline V CDR1 and CDR2: ENHRY, SYGVKD. The CDR3 length is 11 residues. With V trimmed by 6 bases and J by 7 bases, 0 bases remained unmatched.

The chain employs TRBV12-3 or TRBV12-4 and TRBJ1-2; 7 positions match TRBD1. V was pared by 5 bases and J by 4 bases, with 4 bases of the junction left unmatched. The CDR3 runs to 13 residues. The CDR3 DNA sequence: TGTGCCAGCAGTCCCAGGGGGACCTATGGCTACACCTTC. Translation: CASSPRGTYGYTF.

The chain couples TRBV6-5 to TRBJ1-3; TRBD1 matches at 7 bases. V dropped 2 bases and J dropped 8; count of bases not matched to a gene: 9. Germline-derived CDR1 and CDR2 are MNHEY and SVGAGI. The CDR3 extends over 15 amino acids. CDR3 bases: TGTGCCAGCAGTTACCGCGGACAGGCCGCAGACACCATATATTTT. As protein: CASSYRGQAADTIYF.

The chain uses TRBV9 and TRBJ2-2; 7 bases are shared with TRBD2. The V and J ends lost 0 bases and 4 bases, in that order; junction bases with no gene match: 6. CDR3 length equals 16 residues. Per germline, CDR1 SGDLS and CDR2 YYNGEE. The CDR3 protein is CASSVGASGRTGELFF. The CDR3 DNA is TGTGCCAGCAGCGTAGGCGCTAGCGGACGCACCGGGGAGCTGTTTTTT.

This clone appeared many times. This chain connects TRBV5-5 to TRBJ2-3, with D perhaps TRBD1 (6 bases). The CDR3 is 13 residues long. V lost 4 bases and J lost 4, with 10 bases in between. CDR1 SGHKS and CDR2 YYEKEE come from the germline V gene (reference sequence). The CDR3 bases are TGTGCCAGCAGCCCCCGGACAGCAGATACGCAGTATTTT. Translation gives CASSPRTADTQYF.

This clone appeared many times. The chain joins TRBV14 to TRBJ1-3; D is ambiguous. V gave up 0 bases and J gave up 11 bases, with 11 bases separating them. The CDR3 extends over 13 amino acids. Germline V gives CDR1 SGHDN, CDR2 FVKESK. In DNA, the CDR3 is TGTGCCAGCAGCCAAGAGTGGGCGTCTTCCATATATTTT. Residues: CASSQEWASSIYF.

The rearrangement joins TRBV19 to TRBJ1-5, with TRBD1 matching 8 bases. CDR1 is LNHDA, CDR2 SQIVND, per germline (reference sequence). CDR3 size: 14 residues. The V gene end was trimmed by 3 bases and the J gene end by 7 bases; junction bases not matched to a gene: 5. The CDR3 region has the DNA TGTGCCAGTAGTATGCAGGGGGCGTTACAGCCCCAGCATTTT. It encodes CASSMQGALQPQHF.

The rearrangement uses TRBV4-2 and TRBJ1-5; TRBD1 might be the D (5 bases). Trimming took off 3 bases at V and 3 bases at J, with 15 bases between the two ends. The CDR3 is 16 residues long. The germline V gene encodes CDR1 LGHNA and CDR2 YNFKEQ. DNA of the CDR3: TGTGCCAGCAGCCAGGAGCTCGGGGGATCCAATCAGCCCCAGCATTTT. Translated: CASSQELGGSNQPQHF.

The chain links TRBV2 to TRBJ1-5; D is perhaps TRBD1 (5 bases). The CDR3 contains 12 residues. V was trimmed by 7 bases and J by 5 bases, leaving 9 bases between them. CDR1 and CDR2 (germline): SNHLY, FYNNEI. The CDR3 spells CASTRADQPQHF. The CDR3 DNA is TGTGCCAGCACCAGGGCCGATCAGCCCCAGCATTTT.

The chain has TRBV14 and TRBJ2-7, with D tentatively TRBD1 (6 bases). Germline CDR1 is SGHDN and CDR2 is FVKESK. This CDR3 has 16 residues. V was shortened by 4 bases and J by 2 bases, with 18 bases between the two germline ends. As DNA, the CDR3 is TGTGCCAGCAGCCTAAGATCCGGGACATACCCCTACGAGCAGTACTTC. It codes for CASSLRSGTYPYEQYF. The complete variable domain, with remaining parts taken from reference TRBV14 and TRBJ2-7, reads EAGVTQFPSHSVIEKGQTVTLRCDPISGHDNLYWYRRVMGKEIKFLLHFVKESKQDESGMPNNRFLAERTGGTYSTLKVQPAELEDSGVYFCASSLRSGTYPYEQYFGPGTRLTVT.

This chain joins TRBV7-2 and TRBJ2-5; 7 bases agree with TRBD2. The germline V gene encodes CDR1 SGHTA and CDR2 FQGNSA. Trimming cost V 5 bases and J 5 bases; bases outside gene matches: 14. This CDR3 has 16 residues. CDR3 DNA: TGTGCCAGCAGCACAAAAGCGGGGTCGGTGTGGGAGACCCAGTACTTC. Translating gives CASSTKAGSVWETQYF.

The chain employs TRBV6-4 and TRBJ2-2; unclear D gene. Germline CDR1 and CDR2: MRHNA and SNTAGT. V lost 3 bases and J 1 base, leaving 9 bases between the germline ends. The CDR3 length is 15 residues. The chain's CDR3 is CASSDRSENTGELFF. CDR3 in DNA: TGTGCCAGCAGTGATCGCAGCGAGAACACCGGGGAGCTGTTTTTT.

The chain is built from TRBV27 and TRBJ1-5; 7 nucleotides line up with TRBD1. CDR1 MNHEY and CDR2 SMNVEV come from the germline V gene (reference sequence). The CDR3 is 15 amino acids. Trimming at V came to 5 bases and at J to 4 bases, leaving 8 bases not matched to a gene. The DNA of the CDR3 is TGTGCCAGCAGTAGAGGGGGCGCGTATAATCAGCCCCAGCATTTT. Translation gives CASSRGGAYNQPQHF.

The chain couples TRBV9 to TRBJ2-2, with TRBD1 matching 8 bases. Germline loops: CDR1 SGDLS, CDR2 YYNGEE. The V gene end was trimmed by 3 bases and the J gene end by 4 bases; junction bases not matched to a gene: 11. The CDR3 extends over 17 amino acids. This chain's CDR3 is CASSAPGQVAGTGELFF. CDR3 DNA sequence: TGTGCCAGCAGCGCCCCGGGACAGGTCGCGGGCACCGGGGAGCTGTTTTTT.

In DNA form, the CDR3 reads TGTGCCAGCAGTTTGGTAGCGGGGATGGGGTTCTTC. The encoded protein is CASSLVAGMGFF. The J gene is TRBJ2-1, the V gene TRBV12-3 or TRBV12-4; TRBD2 matches 8 bases. Unmatched junction bases numbered 7, after V lost 3 bases and J lost 15 bases. This CDR3 spans 12 amino acids.

This clone was seen once. The chain couples TRBV7-9 to TRBJ1-6; D is undetermined. With 3 bases removed from V and 7 bases from J, the gap between germline ends came to 7 bases. Looked up from germline, CDR1 is SEHNR and CDR2 is FQNEAQ (reference sequence). The CDR3 has 13 residues. CDR3 nucleotides: TGTGCCAGCAGCTTTACAGCAAATTCACCCCTCCACTTT. Translating gives CASSFTANSPLHF. The full variable domain, in which reference TRBV7-9 and TRBJ1-6 provide the parts outside the CDR3, is DTGVSQNPRHKITKRGQNVTFRCDPISEHNRLYWYRQTLGQGPEFLTYFQNEAQLEKSRLLSDRFSAERPKGSFSTLEIQRTEQGDSAMYLCASSFTANSPLHFGNGTRLTVT.

The chain employs TRBV7-2 and TRBJ1-5, with D possibly matching TRBD1 (6 bases). The CDR3 sequence is 13 residues long. V was cut by 6 bases and J by 7 bases, with 13 bases left in between. In germline, CDR1 is SGHTA, CDR2 FQGNSA. CDR3 loop: CASRPQGGQPQHF. The CDR3 DNA follows: TGTGCCAGCAGACCACAGGGAGGGCAGCCCCAGCATTTT. Based on the CDR3 plus reference TRBV7-2 and TRBJ1-5, the full variable domain is GAGVSQSPSNKVTEKGKDVELRCDPISGHTALYWYRQSLGQGLEFLIYFQGNSAPDKSGLPSDRFSAERTGGSVSTLTIQRTQQEDSAVYLCASRPQGGQPQHFGDGTRLSIL.

The chain has TRBV27 and TRBJ1-1; D is unclear. The germline V gene has CDR1 MNHEY and CDR2 SMNVEV (reference sequence). The CDR3 consists of 13 residues. V shed 3 bases and J shed 0 bases, with 5 bases lying between them. The CDR3 bases are TGTGCCAGCAGTTTTACAGTGAACACTGAAGCTTTCTTT. It encodes CASSFTVNTEAFF.

The chain uses TRBV27 and TRBJ2-3; perhaps TRBD1 as D (6 bases). CDR1 and CDR2 (germline): MNHEY, SMNVEV (reference sequence). The CDR3 runs to 12 residues. Trimming took 5 bases from V and 11 from J, leaving 14 bases between them. The CDR3 protein is CASSKTGHKQYF. The CDR3 DNA sequence: TGTGCCAGCAGTAAAACGGGACATAAGCAGTATTTT.

The gene calls are TRBV18 and TRBJ2-3, with 9 bases that match TRBD1. CDR3 size: 14 residues. J lost 4 bases, V lost 4 bases, and 3 bases had no gene match. Germline V gives CDR1 KGHSH, CDR2 LQKENI. Here the CDR3 DNA reads TGTGCCAGCTCACTACGACAGGGGGCAGATACGCAGTATTTT. Translated: CASSLRQGADTQYF.

CDR3 region: CASSLGQTDTQYF. CDR3 bases: TGCGCCAGCAGCTTGGGACAGACAGATACGCAGTATTTT. The chain combines TRBV5-1 with TRBJ2-3, with D tentatively TRBD1 (5 bases). Trimming cost V 0 bases and J 3 bases, with 5 bases left between them. Germline V gene sequence: CDR1 SGHRS, CDR2 YFSETQ. The CDR3 totals 13 residues.

The genes are TRBV7-2 and TRBJ2-5; 8 bases line up with TRBD2. The trim removed 0 bases at V and 4 bases at J, leaving 10 bases unmatched. Germline-derived CDR1 and CDR2 are SGHTA and FQGNSA. CDR3 length: 17 amino acids. The CDR3 here is CASSLAPSAGEGETQYF. In DNA form, the CDR3 reads TGTGCCAGCAGCTTAGCCCCCTCAGCGGGGGAGGGAGAGACCCAGTACTTC.

CDR3 in DNA: TGTGCCAGCAGCCCTAACGCAGACTCAGCTAATGAAAAACTGTTTTTT. Encoded protein: CASSPNADSANEKLFF. The genes are TRBV11-2 and TRBJ1-4, with unresolved D. Trimming left V 5 bases short and J 3 bases short, with 16 bases between. Germline V gene lookup returns CDR1 SGHAT and CDR2 FQNNGV. CDR3 length equals 16 residues. The whole variable domain, filled in from reference TRBV11-2 and TRBJ1-4, reads EAGVAQSPRYKIIEKRQSVAFWCNPISGHATLYWYQQILGQGPKLLIQFQNNGVVDDSQLPKDRFSAERLKGVDSTLKIQPAKLEDSAVYLCASSPNADSANEKLFFGSGTQLSVL.